The 5 T cell receptor beta chains reported below all come from one sample, sequenced in a study of CD8 T cells in ankylosing spondylitis. TCRdb used MiXCR to reprocess the 5' RACE reads, holding one entry per CDR3 protein. The sample shows about 110,000 distinct CDR3 sequences, about 24% of them seen only once. The sample consisted of synovial fluid, either unsorted or a sorted T cell fraction (not recorded which). The receptors come from a male donor with ankylosing spondylitis.

The gene calls are TRBV6-1 and TRBJ1-3; TRBD1 agrees at 9 bases. Losses at the gene ends were 4 bases for V and 2 bases for J; bases not matched to a gene: 3. The CDR3 length is 15 residues. From germline, CDR1 is MNHNS and CDR2 SASEGT. The CDR3 DNA sequence: TGTGCCAGCAGTGGGGGACAGGGTGCTGGAAACACCATATATTTT. Amino acids: CASSGGQGAGNTIYF.

The CDR3 nucleotides read TGTGCCAGCAGCATTAGAAACAGCTACGAGCAGTACTTC. It codes for CASSIRNSYEQYF. This chain joins TRBV7-9 and TRBJ2-7; D remains ambiguous. CDR1 SEHNR and CDR2 FQNEAQ come from the germline V gene (reference sequence). Trimming removed 5 bases at V and 3 bases at J, with 11 bases between. The CDR3 totals 13 residues.

This clonotype was seen ten or more times. V is TRBV12-3 or TRBV12-4 and J is TRBJ1-4; D ambiguous. The CDR3 consists of 14 residues. V was shortened by 6 bases and J by 5 bases, with 13 bases between the two germline ends. CDR3 residues: CASRGLRANEKLFF. CDR3 coding DNA: TGTGCCAGCAGGGGGTTGAGGGCCAATGAAAAACTGTTTTTT.

In its sample, this clonotype was seen a few times. This chain joins TRBV29-1 and TRBJ2-1; no clear D gene. With 7 bases removed from V and 9 bases from J, the gap between germline ends came to 10 bases. CDR3 length: 10 residues. Germline V gene sequence: CDR1 SQVTM, CDR2 ANQGSEA. The CDR3: CSAGLPEQFF. In nucleotides, the CDR3 is TGCAGCGCCGGTTTGCCTGAGCAGTTCTTC.

The V call is TRBV5-5, the J call TRBJ2-7, with D tentatively TRBD1 (6 bases). The germline gives CDR1 SGHKS, CDR2 YYEKEE (reference sequence). V was pared by 2 bases and J by 5 bases, with 17 bases between. The CDR3 covers 15 residues. CDR3 sequence reads: CASSFTGNPSNEQYV. DNA for the CDR3: TGTGCCAGCAGCTTCACAGGGAATCCGTCTAACGAGCAGTACGTC.